The 26 T cell receptor beta chains in this list originate from one sample, sequenced in a study of blood T cell repertoires in COVID-19. TCRdb keeps only in-frame clones here, not all; method: immunoSEQ multiplex PCR. The repertoire holds roughly 42,000 clones, approximately 81% seen once, with approximately 13% in the top ten. Sequenced: peripheral blood. The receptors were sampled from a woman in her seventies in a cohort sampled during active COVID-19.

This chain joins TRBV5-1 and TRBJ2-7; D ambiguous. Looked up from germline, CDR1 is SGHRS and CDR2 is YFSETQ. The CDR3 spans 14 residues. Trimming stripped 4 bases from V and 6 bases from J, with 17 bases between. The DNA of the CDR3 is TGCGCCAGCAGCCCCCTGCAGGCCCCCAGCGAGCAGTACTTC. Protein product: CASSPLQAPSEQYF. The complete variable domain, with remaining parts taken from reference TRBV5-1 and TRBJ2-7, reads KAGVTQTPRYLIKTRGQQVTLSCSPISGHRSVSWYQQTPGQGLQFLFEYFSETQRNKGNFPGRFSGRQFSNSRSEMNVSTLELGDSALYLCASSPLQAPSEQYFGPGTRLTVT.

The rearrangement uses TRBV7-3 and TRBJ2-1; D not certain. Trimming took 0 bases from V and 8 from J, leaving 8 bases between them. The CDR3 extends over 13 amino acids. Germline lookup yields CDR1 SGHTA and CDR2 FQGTGA. CDR3 region: CASSLTAADEQFF. CDR3 DNA sequence: TGTGCCAGCAGCTTAACGGCGGCGGATGAGCAGTTCTTC.

This clone was recorded a few times. The rearrangement joins TRBV4-1 to TRBJ2-7; the D gene is possibly TRBD1 (5 bases). CDR1 and CDR2 (germline): MGHRA, YSYEKL. This CDR3 is built from 15 residues. Trimming removed 1 base from V and 2 bases from J, with 12 bases in between. CDR3 in amino acids: CASSQGATATYEQYF. DNA for the CDR3: TGCGCCAGCAGCCAAGGGGCGACAGCGACCTACGAGCAGTACTTC.

V usage is TRBV23-1 and J usage is TRBJ2-7, with 7 bases that match TRBD1. TRBV23-1 is treated as an ORF (open reading frame) with a function not yet certain. CDR3 length: 17 amino acids. The V and J ends lost 0 bases and 0 bases, in that order; junction bases with no gene match: 8. The CDR3 nucleotides are TGCGCCAGCAGTCAATCTTATAGGGGGCGGCTCTCCTACGAGCAGTACTTC. Encoded protein: CASSQSYRGRLSYEQYF.

The chain has TRBV12-1 and TRBJ2-7; the table calls TRBD1, which could not be checked here. TRBV12-1 is an annotated pseudogene. The CDR3 runs 14 residues. The CDR3 loop reads CASSFARGWGEQYF. The CDR3 DNA reads TGTGCCAGCAGCTTTGCTAGGGGGTGGGGCGAGCAGTACTTC.

The V call is TRBV18, the J call TRBJ1-4, with a tentative D call TRBD1 (5 bases). The V gene's germline CDR1 is KGHSH and CDR2 LQKENI. The CDR3 length is 15 residues. Trimming removed 0 bases from V and 7 bases from J, with 12 bases in between. CDR3 residues: CASSPPSGGGEKLFF. Written as DNA, the CDR3 is TGTGCCAGCTCACCACCGTCCGGGGGGGGTGAAAAACTGTTTTTT.

V and J are TRBV2 and TRBJ2-2; 8 nucleotides agree with TRBD1. CDR1 and CDR2 (germline): SNHLY, FYNNEI. V dropped 6 bases and J dropped 2; count of bases not matched to a gene: 2. The CDR3 extends over 14 amino acids. The CDR3 DNA reads as TGTGCCAGCAGGGGACAGGCAAACACCGGGGAGCTGTTTTTT. This gives the protein CASRGQANTGELFF.

CDR3 DNA sequence: TGTGCCAGCAGGAGACAGGGTTCCTACGAGCAGTACTTC. This encodes CASRRQGSYEQYF. The gene calls are TRBV3-1 (or the pseudogene TRBV3-2) and TRBJ2-7; 7 bases map to TRBD1. The germline gives CDR1 LGHDT, CDR2 YNNKEL (reference sequence). J lost 1 base, V lost 6 bases, and 3 bases had no gene match. The CDR3 covers 13 residues.

This chain uses TRBV4-1 with TRBJ1-6, with TRBD1 matching over 7 bases. The CDR3 is 15 residues long. With 3 bases clipped from V and 6 bases from J, the junction kept 5 bases outside the gene matches. Germline V gives CDR1 MGHRA, CDR2 YSYEKL. CDR3 amino acids: CASSQLQGFNSPLHF. The CDR3 bases are TGCGCCAGCAGCCAGTTACAGGGGTTTAATTCACCCCTCCACTTT.

This clone was observed a single time. V gene TRBV28 combines with J gene TRBJ1-1; D unresolved. V was clipped by 3 bases and J by 6 bases, with 11 bases between them. This CDR3 has 13 amino acids. Germline loops: CDR1 MDHEN, CDR2 SYDVKM. Here the CDR3 DNA reads TGTGCCAGCAGTTTCGGGGTTGTGGCTGAAGCTTTCTTT. This gives the protein CASSFGVVAEAFF.

The chain couples TRBV10-3 to TRBJ1-2; D gene unclear. This CDR3 region has 14 residues. Germline V CDR1 and CDR2: ENHRY, SYGVKD. V was pared by 0 bases and J by 4 bases, with 9 bases between. CDR3 DNA sequence: TGTGCCATCAGTGAGTCCTTGGAGATCTATGGCTACACCTTC. Translating it yields CAISESLEIYGYTF.

This CDR3 reads CASSQELARAYEQYF. CDR3 nucleotide sequence: TGCGCCAGCAGCCAAGAGCTAGCGCGAGCCTACGAGCAGTACTTC. The chain is built from TRBV4-1 and TRBJ2-7; D is possibly TRBD2 (6 bases). With 0 bases removed from V and 2 bases from J, the gap between germline ends came to 11 bases. The CDR3 is 15 amino acids. Germline CDR1 and CDR2: MGHRA and YSYEKL.

The rearrangement uses TRBV2 and TRBJ2-5, with 7 bases matching TRBD2. With 7 bases clipped from V and 2 bases from J, the junction kept 16 bases outside the gene matches. CDR3 size: 17 residues. CDR1 is SNHLY, CDR2 FYNNEI, per germline. CDR3 DNA sequence: TGTGCCAGCAATCCACTGGGCACGGGAGGAGGGCAAGAGACCCAGTACTTC. It translates to CASNPLGTGGGQETQYF.

CDR3 DNA: TGTGCCAGCGGCCTGACAAGTACCTACGAGCAGTACTTC. Its protein product is CASGLTSTYEQYF. The V call is TRBV28, the J call TRBJ2-7; D is unclear. There are 13 residues in the CDR3. Trimming left V 8 bases short and J 2 bases short, with 13 bases between. Germline V lookup: CDR1 MDHEN, CDR2 SYDVKM.

This clone was counted only a few times. The chain employs TRBV9 and TRBJ2-2; no reliable D call. The V gene's germline CDR1 is SGDLS and CDR2 YYNGEE. The length of the CDR3 is 15 residues. V lost 4 bases to trimming and J lost 7 bases, with 17 bases between them. DNA of the CDR3: TGTGCCAGCAGCCCAACTACTTACAATAGCGGGGAGCTGTTTTTT. Its translation: CASSPTTYNSGELFF.

V gene TRBV5-1 combines with J gene TRBJ1-2; D not certain. With 3 bases removed from V and 6 bases from J, the gap between germline ends came to 9 bases. CDR1 and CDR2 (germline): SGHRS, YFSETQ. The CDR3 runs 12 residues. The DNA for the CDR3 is TGCGCCAGCAGCTCGGAGAATGATGGCTACACCTTC. Translated: CASSSENDGYTF.

This clone occurred once. The rearrangement links TRBV28 to TRBJ2-7; 13 bases fit TRBD2. Germline V CDR1 and CDR2: MDHEN, SYDVKM. The CDR3 runs to 16 residues. V was clipped by 2 bases and J by 4 bases; unmatched bases: 5. The CDR3 nucleotides read TGTGCCAGCAGTTTAGAACTAGCGGGAGGGCCGTACGAGCAGTACTTC. This codes for CASSLELAGGPYEQYF.

This clone is labeled medium-sized. The rearrangement uses TRBV7-2 and TRBJ1-4; D possibly corresponds to TRBD1 (5 bases). Trimming shortened V by 1 base and J by 8 bases, and 5 bases separated the two germline ends. Germline lookup yields CDR1 SGHTA and CDR2 FQGNSA. This CDR3 contains 12 residues. This CDR3 is CASSLEGEKLFF. The CDR3 coding sequence is TGTGCCAGCAGCTTAGAGGGGGAAAAACTGTTTTTT.

V is TRBV18 and J is TRBJ1-4; no clear D. There are 14 residues in the CDR3. V was clipped by 4 bases and J by 1 base, with 7 bases between them. CDR1 KGHSH and CDR2 LQKENI come from the germline V gene. The chain's CDR3 is CASSRGRTNEKLFF. In nucleotides, the CDR3 is TGTGCCAGCTCACGAGGGAGAACTAATGAAAAACTGTTTTTT. Filled out from reference TRBV18 and TRBJ1-4, the complete variable domain reads NAGVMQNPRHLVRRRGQEARLRCSPMKGHSHVYWYRQLPEEGLKFMVYLQKENIIDESGMPKERFSAEFPKEGPSILRIQQVVRGDSAAYFCASSRGRTNEKLFFGSGTQLSVL.

The chain combines TRBV11-3 with TRBJ2-7; 8 positions match TRBD2. Germline-derived CDR1 and CDR2 are SGHNT and YENEEA. The trim removed 3 bases at V and 3 bases at J, leaving 4 bases unmatched. The CDR3 is 14 amino acids. CDR3 protein: CASSFGTSLYEQYF. Written as DNA, the CDR3 is TGTGCCAGCAGCTTCGGGACTAGTCTCTACGAGCAGTACTTC.

The V gene is TRBV19, the J gene TRBJ2-3, with a possible D match to TRBD1 (6 bases). V was shortened by 9 bases and J by 2 bases, with 12 bases between the two germline ends. The germline V gene has CDR1 LNHDA and CDR2 SQIVND (reference sequence). The CDR3 is made up of 13 amino acids. The CDR3 spells CASRNRDTDTQYF. The CDR3 DNA follows: TGTGCCAGCCGAAACAGGGACACAGATACGCAGTATTTT.

The V and J genes are TRBV28 and TRBJ2-2; maybe TRBD1 (7 bases). V lost 6 bases to trimming and J lost 4 bases, with 18 bases between them. The V gene's germline CDR1 is MDHEN and CDR2 SYDVKM. There are 16 residues in the CDR3. CDR3 loop: CASSQVTGRTTGELFF. For the CDR3, the DNA is TGTGCCAGCAGCCAAGTGACAGGGAGGACCACCGGGGAGCTGTTTTTT.

This clone was found a few times. The V and J genes are TRBV11-2 and TRBJ2-7, with D possibly matching TRBD2 (6 bases). CDR1 SGHAT and CDR2 FQNNGV come from the germline V gene. V was cut by 5 bases and J by 3 bases, with 14 bases left in between. The CDR3 loop spans 14 amino acids. CDR3: CASSPHGSGYEQYF. DNA of the CDR3: TGTGCCAGCAGCCCCCACGGGAGTGGCTACGAGCAGTACTTC.

The CDR3 DNA follows: TGTGCCAGCAGAAGACTAGCGGGAGGGTACGATACGCAGTATTTT. It yields the protein CASRRLAGGYDTQYF. This chain uses TRBV2 with TRBJ2-3; 14 bases are shared with TRBD2. The junction had 5 bases not matched to a gene; V was cut back by 6 bases and J by 6 bases. Germline values: CDR1 SNHLY, CDR2 FYNNEI. This CDR3 has 15 residues.

This sequence joins TRBV3-1 (or the pseudogene TRBV3-2) and TRBJ2-1; the D gene is possibly TRBD2 (5 bases). The ends were cut back, 3 bases at V and 7 bases at J, with 10 bases in the middle. The length of the CDR3 is 13 residues. CDR1 and CDR2 from the germline V gene are LGHDT and YNNKEL (reference sequence). Here the CDR3 DNA reads TGTGCCAGCAGCCATTGGACGGGGAATGAGCAGTTCTTC. Its translation: CASSHWTGNEQFF.

The gene calls are TRBV19 and TRBJ1-2, with 11 bases aligning to TRBD1. CDR3 length equals 15 residues. Germline CDR1 and CDR2: LNHDA and SQIVND (reference sequence). Trimming took 6 bases from V and 1 from J; bases not matched to a gene: 4. The CDR3 is CASRRDRGDNYGYTF. CDR3 nucleotide sequence: TGTGCCAGTAGACGGGACAGGGGGGATAACTATGGCTACACCTTC.